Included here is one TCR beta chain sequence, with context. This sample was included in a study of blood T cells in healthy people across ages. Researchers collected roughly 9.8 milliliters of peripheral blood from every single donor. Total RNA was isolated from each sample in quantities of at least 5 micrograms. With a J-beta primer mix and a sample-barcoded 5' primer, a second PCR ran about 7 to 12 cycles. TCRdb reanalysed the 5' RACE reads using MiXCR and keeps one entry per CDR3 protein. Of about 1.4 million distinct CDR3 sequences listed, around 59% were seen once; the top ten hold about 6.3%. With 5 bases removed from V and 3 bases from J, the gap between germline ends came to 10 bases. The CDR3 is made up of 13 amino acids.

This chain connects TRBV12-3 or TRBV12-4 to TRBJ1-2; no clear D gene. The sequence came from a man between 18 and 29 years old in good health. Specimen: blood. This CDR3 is CASSVEQHYGYTF. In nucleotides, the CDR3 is TGTGCCAGCAGTGTAGAACAGCACTATGGCTACACCTTC.